This T cell receptor (beta chain) was recorded in a study of blood T cell repertoires in COVID-19 (TCRdb year 2020). Some background on the complete study: The collaborator samples originated in the United States, Italy and Spain and spanned the acute and convalescent phases of COVID-19. The prospective study material was composed of cDNA or gDNA derived from T cells, B-cell-depleted T cells, or PBMCs. The dataset comprised deeply sampled blood TCRbeta repertoires from subjects exposed to, actively infected with, or recovered from COVID-19. A freely available public database, intended as a resource for researchers studying the immune response to SARS-CoV-2, is where the repertoires were released. Samples came from the ongoing ImmuneRACE study (first 160 participants) plus 1,254 subjects from 6 global collaborators. Nearly every sample came with metadata listing a de-identified subject ID, COVID-19 status, age in years and sex. Where HLA class I and class II types were available, the types were taken from metadata supplied by the sample provider, not from assay-based typing. The full study reports these points: The quantity of clinical and demographic metadata differed by source and by participant and was supplied without curation.

TCRbeta CDR3 regions were amplified from genomic DNA by means of the immunoSEQ Assay, a bias-controlled multiplex PCR. Concerning the study's data processing: The number of nucleated cells in each sample was estimated from the amplification of reference gene primers within the assay. Sequence reads were collapsed and filtered to measure the absolute abundance of every unique TCRbeta CDR3 rearrangement. Productive Simpson clonality was computed per sample as the square root of Simpson's diversity index over productive rearrangements. TCRdb took over this immuneACCESS table, retaining in-frame rearrangements with V and J assigned. Such tables are incomplete; in checked studies, under half of the missing clones stem from an unresolved V gene, and the remainder is unexplained. From that table come the V and J calls and clone size; the DNA was used to work out D and trimming. This sample has about 310,000 clones in its table, and approximately 85% of those were observed once. The ten largest clonotypes hold about 2% of the sample.

The germline V gene encodes CDR1 MNHNS and CDR2 SASEGT. The junction carries 10 bases between V and J, which are trimmed by 2 bases and 2 bases respectively. Reading from cysteine to phenylalanine, the CDR3 counts 14 amino acids. Only the CDR3 portion is preserved as DNA: 42 bases, with reading frame beginning at the first base. Participants in the prospective study were enrolled through a virtual design, were aged 18 to 89 years, and lived in under 25 United States geographic areas. To assign participants to cohorts, the prospective study relied on clinical history that participants themselves reported in a screening survey and a study questionnaire. ImmuneRACE Cohort 3 recovered participants were defined by two consecutive negative NP/OP PCR tests, healthcare professional clearance, or symptom resolution. In the prospective study, mobile phlebotomists collected whole blood, serum and a nasopharyngeal or oropharyngeal swab from each participant. Additional blood draws and questionnaires over an approximately two-month period could optionally be provided by prospective study participants. Blood samples from the prospective study were shipped frozen or at room temperature prior to DNA extraction.

With respect to this clone: No antigen is known for it. The sample holds no much larger clone one base away, and base qualities are not on file.

The chain links TRBV6-1 with TRBJ2-7, with TRBD1 tentatively as D gene (5 bases match). The sequence was obtained from a man aged 30-40 years who had recovered from COVID-19. The material sequenced was PBMCs or T cells enriched from blood (not recorded which). The CDR3 loop reads CASSETRGPYEQYF. The nucleotides are TGTGCCAGCAGTGAAACAAGGGGCCCCTACGAGCAGTACTTC.